The rows below give T cell receptor beta chains drawn from one sample of a study of HIV-infected children after antiretroviral therapy interruption. TCRdb reanalysed the 3' RACE reads using MiXCR and keeps one entry per CDR3 protein. The sample lists some 40,000 distinct CDR3 sequences; over 6% were seen once. Specimen: CD45RA+ CD4+ T cells from PBMCs, pooled from several time points, collected from a donor given antiretroviral therapy, either interrupted or continuous. The receptors originated from a pool of human donors with HIV. The CDR3 runs from the conserved cysteine through the conserved F or W. D genes are given only for firm matches. Size is omitted from some rows. Given values are once, few, many or a class for expanded clones.

J gene | clone size | D gene | V gene | CDR3 protein | CDR3 DNA
TRBJ1-1 | - | - | TRBV4-3 | CASSHPGGGATEAFF | TGCGCCAGCAGCCACCCGGGGGGAGGTGCGACTGAAGCTTTCTTT
TRBJ1-2 | - | - | TRBV5-1 | CASSLDPGVDYGYTF | TGCGCCAGCAGCTTGGATCCGGGCGTGGACTATGGCTACACCTTC
TRBJ1-1 | many | - | TRBV7-2 | CASSLDPGSTTEAFF | TGTGCCAGCAGCTTAGACCCAGGGAGTACCACTGAAGCTTTCTTT
TRBJ1-2 | many | - | TRBV6-2/TRBV6-3 | CASSSPGGSYGYTF | TGTGCCAGCAGCTCCCCGGGGGGCAGCTATGGCTACACCTTC
TRBJ2-4 | few | - | TRBV11-2 | CASSPPPGSDIQYF | TGTGCCAGCAGCCCCCCACCGGGGTCGGACATTCAGTACTTC
TRBJ1-1 | many | TRBD1 | TRBV29-1 | CSAGQGVEAFF | TGCAGCGCCGGACAGGGGGTTGAAGCTTTCTTT
TRBJ1-5 | many | TRBD1 | TRBV7-2 | CASSFGTGLNQPQHF | TGTGCCAGCAGCTTCGGGACAGGGTTGAATCAGCCCCAGCATTTT
TRBJ1-5 | many | - | TRBV18 | CASSASRNQPQHF | TGTGCCAGCTCAGCATCCCGCAATCAGCCCCAGCATTTT
TRBJ1-5 | many | - | TRBV7-6 | CASSLVPGNQPQHF | TGTGCCAGCAGCTTAGTGCCGGGCAATCAGCCCCAGCATTTT
TRBJ2-3 | many | - | TRBV7-2 | CASSLNSGKTDTQYF | TGTGCCAGCAGCTTAAACAGCGGAAAGACAGATACGCAGTATTTT
TRBJ2-1 | many | - | TRBV9 | CASSVGGNSYNEQFF | TGTGCCAGCAGCGTAGGTGGGAATTCCTACAATGAGCAGTTCTTC
TRBJ2-3 | few | - | TRBV25-1 | CASRRSTDTQYF | TGTGCCAGCAGACGGAGCACAGATACGCAGTATTTT
TRBJ2-2 | many | - | TRBV28 | CASSYPGSGELFF | TGTGCCAGCAGTTATCCGGGGTCCGGGGAGCTGTTTTTT
TRBJ2-3 | many | - | TRBV11-2 | CASSLPTSTDTQYF | TGTGCCAGCAGTCTACCTACTAGCACAGATACGCAGTATTTT
TRBJ2-3 | many | TRBD1 | TRBV20-1 | CSAASTGSTDTQYF | TGCAGTGCTGCTTCGACAGGGAGCACAGATACGCAGTATTTT
TRBJ1-5 | many | - | TRBV27 | CASSLEGYQPQHF | TGTGCCAGCAGTTTAGAAGGGTACCAGCCCCAGCATTTT
TRBJ1-5 | - | - | TRBV19 | CVSSTTRRPGQPQHF | TGTGTCAGTAGTACGACACGAAGGCCGGGCCAGCCCCAGCATTTT
TRBJ2-1 | - | - | TRBV10-2 | CASSEVGAINEQFF | TGCGCCAGCAGTGAGGTAGGGGCTATCAATGAGCAGTTCTTC
TRBJ2-4 | many | - | TRBV23-1 | CASSQSSQTLAKNIQYF | TGCGCCAGCAGTCAATCAAGCCAGACACTAGCCAAAAACATTCAGTACTTC
TRBJ2-7 | - | TRBD2 | TRBV11-1 | CASSLVRASGGPLGHEQYF | TGTGCCAGCAGCTTAGTCCGGGCTAGCGGGGGGCCCCTAGGGCACGAGCAGTACTTC
TRBJ2-4 | many | - | TRBV20-1 | CSAREVLASNIQYF | TGCAGTGCTAGAGAGGTACTAGCATCAAACATTCAGTACTTC
TRBJ1-2 | many | - | TRBV7-9 | CASSRSVSASLDGYTF | TGTGCCAGCAGCCGTAGTGTATCAGCCTCCCTGGATGGCTACACCTTC
TRBJ1-1 | many | - | TRBV12-3/TRBV12-4 | CASSLFEPRGAGTEAFF | TGTGCCAGCAGTTTATTCGAGCCCCGGGGGGCCGGCACTGAAGCTTTCTTT
TRBJ1-5 | many | - | TRBV19 | CASSKGVQPQHF | TGTGCCAGTAGTAAGGGTGTGCAGCCCCAGCATTTT
TRBJ2-7 | medium-sized | - | TRBV12-5 | CASSLGYEQYF | TGTGCCAGCAGTTTGGGGTATGAACAGTACTTC
TRBJ1-1 | many | - | TRBV2 | CASSEFYPGGTEAFF | TGTGCCAGCAGTGAATTTTACCCGGGAGGCACTGAAGCTTTCTTT
TRBJ1-5 | many | - | TRBV12-3/TRBV12-4 | CASSLGDGYYQPQHF | TGTGCCAGCAGTTTAGGGGACGGCTACTATCAACCCCAGCATTTT
TRBJ2-2 | many | - | TRBV11-2 | CASSLLSNTGELFF | TGTGCCAGCAGCTTACTCTCGAACACCGGGGAGCTGTTTTTT
TRBJ2-2 | many | TRBD1 | TRBV19 | CASKTGGYTGELFF | TGTGCCAGCAAGACAGGGGGCTACACCGGGGAGCTGTTTTTT
TRBJ2-5 | many | TRBD2 | TRBV20-1 | CSAIFGGEETQYF | TGCAGTGCTATTTTCGGGGGGGAAGAGACCCAGTACTTC
TRBJ1-2 | - | - | TRBV4-1 | CASSQGSSGGDGYTF | TGCGCCAGCAGCCAAGGATCCAGTGGGGGGGACGGCTACACCTTC
TRBJ2-5 | many | - | TRBV12-3/TRBV12-4 | CASSFSNKGQETQYF | TGTGCCAGCAGTTTTTCAAACAAGGGCCAAGAGACCCAGTACTTC
TRBJ2-5 | many | - | TRBV6-6 | CASSYSVLRETQYF | TGTGCCAGCAGTTACAGCGTTTTGAGAGAGACCCAGTACTTC
TRBJ1-3 | many | - | TRBV29-1 | CSAGARDSGNTIYF | TGCAGCGCTGGGGCGAGGGACTCTGGAAACACCATATATTTT
TRBJ2-5 | many | - | TRBV24-1 | CATSEPGEWTQYF | TGTGCCACCAGTGAACCAGGGGAGTGGACCCAGTACTTC
TRBJ2-2 | few | - | TRBV28 | CASSFRGYTGELFF | TGTGCCAGCAGCTTCCGAGGGTACACCGGGGAGCTGTTTTTT
TRBJ2-1 | few | - | TRBV19 | CASSIPGQSAYNEQFF | TGTGCCAGTAGTATCCCGGGGCAGTCGGCCTACAATGAGCAGTTCTTC
TRBJ2-6 | many | - | TRBV6-2/TRBV6-3 | CASTNQYGANVLTF | TGTGCCAGCACTAACCAGTACGGGGCCAACGTCCTGACTTTC
TRBJ2-5 | many | - | TRBV10-3 | CASGEDWGAVNQDTQYF | TGTGCCAGCGGTGAGGACTGGGGGGCTGTTAACCAAGACACCCAGTACTTT